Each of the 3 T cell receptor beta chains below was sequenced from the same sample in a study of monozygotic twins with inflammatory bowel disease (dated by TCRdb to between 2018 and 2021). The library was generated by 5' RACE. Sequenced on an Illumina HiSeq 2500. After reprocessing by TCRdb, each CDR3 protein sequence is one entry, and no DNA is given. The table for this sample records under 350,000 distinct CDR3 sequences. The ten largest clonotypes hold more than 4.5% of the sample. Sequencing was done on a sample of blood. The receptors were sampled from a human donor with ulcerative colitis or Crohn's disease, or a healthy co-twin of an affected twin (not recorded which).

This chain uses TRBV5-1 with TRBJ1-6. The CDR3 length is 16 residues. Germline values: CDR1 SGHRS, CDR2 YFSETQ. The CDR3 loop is CASSKRQSSYNSPLHF.

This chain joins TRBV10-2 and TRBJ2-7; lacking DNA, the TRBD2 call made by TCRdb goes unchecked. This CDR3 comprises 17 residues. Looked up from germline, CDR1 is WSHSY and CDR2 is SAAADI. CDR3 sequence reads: CASWGLAGEKGSYEQYF.

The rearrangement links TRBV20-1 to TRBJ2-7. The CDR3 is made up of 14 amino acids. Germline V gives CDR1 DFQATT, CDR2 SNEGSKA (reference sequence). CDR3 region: CSASIGYRTYEQYF.